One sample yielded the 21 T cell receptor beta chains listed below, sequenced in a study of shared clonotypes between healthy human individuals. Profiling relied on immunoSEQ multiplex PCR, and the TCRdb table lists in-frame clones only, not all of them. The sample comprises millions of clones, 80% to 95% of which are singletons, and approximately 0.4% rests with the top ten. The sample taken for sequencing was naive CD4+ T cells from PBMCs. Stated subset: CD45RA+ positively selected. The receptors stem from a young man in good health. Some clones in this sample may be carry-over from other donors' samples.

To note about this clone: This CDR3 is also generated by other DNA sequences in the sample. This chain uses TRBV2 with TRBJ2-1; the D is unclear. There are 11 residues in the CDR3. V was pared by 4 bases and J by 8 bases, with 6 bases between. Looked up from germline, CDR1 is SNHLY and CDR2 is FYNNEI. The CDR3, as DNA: TGTGCCAGCAGTGTATTGGATGAGCAGTTCTTC. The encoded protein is CASSVLDEQFF.

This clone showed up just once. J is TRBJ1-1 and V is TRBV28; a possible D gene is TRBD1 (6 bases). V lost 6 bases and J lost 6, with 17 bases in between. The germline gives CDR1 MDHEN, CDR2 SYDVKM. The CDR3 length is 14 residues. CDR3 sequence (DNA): TGTGCCAGCAGCCCGGGGGGGGCGGTCCCTGAAGCTTTCTTT. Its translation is CASSPGGAVPEAFF.

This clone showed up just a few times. The CDR3 nucleotides are TGCGCCAGCAGCTTGCCACGCAAGTCTGAAGCTTTCTTT. Its translation: CASSLPRKSEAFF. The J gene is TRBJ1-1, the V gene TRBV5-1; no definite D call. This CDR3 has 13 amino acids. V lost 1 base, J lost 6 bases, and 10 bases lay in between. Germline lookup yields CDR1 SGHRS and CDR2 YFSETQ.

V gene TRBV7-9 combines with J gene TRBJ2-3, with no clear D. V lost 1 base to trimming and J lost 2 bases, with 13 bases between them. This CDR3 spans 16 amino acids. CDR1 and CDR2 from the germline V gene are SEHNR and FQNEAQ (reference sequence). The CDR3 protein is CASSLEGSSATDTQYF. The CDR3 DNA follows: TGTGCCAGCAGCTTAGAGGGCTCATCCGCCACAGATACGCAGTATTTT.

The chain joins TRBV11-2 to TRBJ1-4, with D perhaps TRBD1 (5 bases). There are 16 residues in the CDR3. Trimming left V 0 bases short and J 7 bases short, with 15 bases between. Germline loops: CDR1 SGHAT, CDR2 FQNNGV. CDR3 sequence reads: CASSLDPGDGGEKLFF. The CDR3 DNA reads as TGTGCCAGCAGCTTAGATCCGGGGGACGGGGGTGAAAAACTGTTTTTT.

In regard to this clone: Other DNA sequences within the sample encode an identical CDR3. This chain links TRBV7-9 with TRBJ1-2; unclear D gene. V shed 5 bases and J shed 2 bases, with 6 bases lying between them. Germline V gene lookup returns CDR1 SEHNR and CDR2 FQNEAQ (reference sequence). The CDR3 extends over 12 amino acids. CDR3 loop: CASSQSNYGYTF. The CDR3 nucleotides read TGTGCCAGCAGCCAATCCAACTATGGCTACACCTTC.

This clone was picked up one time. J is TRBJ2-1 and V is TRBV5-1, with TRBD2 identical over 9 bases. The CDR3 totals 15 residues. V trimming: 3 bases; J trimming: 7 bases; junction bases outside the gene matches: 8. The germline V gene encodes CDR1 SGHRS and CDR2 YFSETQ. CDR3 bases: TGCGCCAGCAGCTGGATAGCGGGAGCGAGTAATGAGCAGTTCTTC. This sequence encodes CASSWIAGASNEQFF.

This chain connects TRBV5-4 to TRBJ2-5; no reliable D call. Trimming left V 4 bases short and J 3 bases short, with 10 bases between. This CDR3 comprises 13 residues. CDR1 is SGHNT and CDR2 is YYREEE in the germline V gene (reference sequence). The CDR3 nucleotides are TGTGCCAGCAGCCCGGCAGTCGAAGAGACCCAGTACTTC. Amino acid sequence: CASSPAVEETQYF.

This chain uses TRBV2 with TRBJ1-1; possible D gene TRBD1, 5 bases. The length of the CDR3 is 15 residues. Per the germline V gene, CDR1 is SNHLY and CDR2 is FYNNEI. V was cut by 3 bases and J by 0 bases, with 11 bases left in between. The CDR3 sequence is CASSDSGRLNTEAFF. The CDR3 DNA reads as TGTGCCAGCAGTGATTCAGGGCGTTTGAACACTGAAGCTTTCTTT.

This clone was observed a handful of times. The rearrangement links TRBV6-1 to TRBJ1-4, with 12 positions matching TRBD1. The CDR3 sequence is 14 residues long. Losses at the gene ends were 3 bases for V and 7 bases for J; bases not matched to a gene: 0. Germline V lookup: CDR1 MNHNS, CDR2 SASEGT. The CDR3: CASSEGQGAEKLFF. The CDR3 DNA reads TGTGCCAGCAGTGAGGGACAGGGGGCTGAAAAACTGTTTTTT.

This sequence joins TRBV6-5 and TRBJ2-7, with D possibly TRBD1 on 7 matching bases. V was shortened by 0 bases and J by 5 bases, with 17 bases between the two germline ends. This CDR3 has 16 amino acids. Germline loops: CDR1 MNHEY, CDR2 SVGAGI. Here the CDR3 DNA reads TGTGCCAGCAGTTACTCTCGGAGGGGGCATAGAAACGAGCAGTACTTC. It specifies CASSYSRRGHRNEQYF.

The CDR3 here is CASRSLQTAAGELFF. The CDR3 DNA reads TGTGCCAGCAGAAGTCTGCAGACAGCCGCCGGGGAGCTGTTTTTT. V usage is TRBV6-1 and J usage is TRBJ2-2, with D perhaps matching TRBD1 (5 bases). CDR3 length: 15 residues. Germline V gene data show CDR1 as MNHNS and CDR2 as SASEGT. V shed 6 bases and J shed 6 bases, with 17 bases lying between them.

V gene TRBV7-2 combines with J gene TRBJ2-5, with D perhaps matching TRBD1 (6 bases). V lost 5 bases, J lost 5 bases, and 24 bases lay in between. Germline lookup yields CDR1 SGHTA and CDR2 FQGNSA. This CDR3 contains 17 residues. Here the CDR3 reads CASSIIAWDIARETQYF. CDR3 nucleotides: TGTGCCAGCAGCATCATAGCCTGGGACATCGCTAGGGAGACCCAGTACTTC.

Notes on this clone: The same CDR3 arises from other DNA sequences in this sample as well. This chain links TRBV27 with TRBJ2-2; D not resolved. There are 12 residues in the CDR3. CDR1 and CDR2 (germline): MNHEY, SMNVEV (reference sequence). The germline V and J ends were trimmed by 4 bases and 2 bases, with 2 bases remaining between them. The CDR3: CASSSNTGELFF. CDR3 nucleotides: TGTGCCAGCAGTTCTAACACCGGGGAGCTGTTTTTT.

The CDR3 sequence is CASSTSGLAIPYEQYF. The CDR3 DNA reads TGTGCCAGCAGTACATCGGGACTAGCGATCCCCTACGAGCAGTACTTC. The chain employs TRBV28 and TRBJ2-7; 10 nucleotides line up with TRBD2. Germline CDR1 is MDHEN and CDR2 is SYDVKM. V trimming: 5 bases; J trimming: 2 bases; junction bases outside the gene matches: 9. CDR3 length equals 16 residues.

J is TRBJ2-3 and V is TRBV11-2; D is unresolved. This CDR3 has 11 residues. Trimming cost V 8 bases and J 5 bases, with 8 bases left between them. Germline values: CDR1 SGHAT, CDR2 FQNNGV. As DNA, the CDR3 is TGTGCCAGCGGCTCACGAGATACGCAGTATTTT. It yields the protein CASGSRDTQYF.

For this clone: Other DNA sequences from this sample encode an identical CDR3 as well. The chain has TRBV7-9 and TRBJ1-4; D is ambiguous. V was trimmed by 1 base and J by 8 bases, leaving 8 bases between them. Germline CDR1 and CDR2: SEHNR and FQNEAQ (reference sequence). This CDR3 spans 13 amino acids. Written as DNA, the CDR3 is TGTGCCAGCAGCTTAGGGGTCACGGAAAAACTGTTTTTT. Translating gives CASSLGVTEKLFF. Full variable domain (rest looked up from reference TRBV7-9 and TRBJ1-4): DTGVSQNPRHKITKRGQNVTFRCDPISEHNRLYWYRQTLGQGPEFLTYFQNEAQLEKSRLLSDRFSAERPKGSFSTLEIQRTEQGDSAMYLCASSLGVTEKLFFGSGTQLSVL.

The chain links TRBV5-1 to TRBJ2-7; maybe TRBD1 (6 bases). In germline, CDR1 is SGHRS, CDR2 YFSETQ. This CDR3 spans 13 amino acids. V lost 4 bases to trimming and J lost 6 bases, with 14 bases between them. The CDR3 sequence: CASSLSGQGEQYF. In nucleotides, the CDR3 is TGCGCCAGCAGCCTATCGGGACAAGGCGAGCAGTACTTC.

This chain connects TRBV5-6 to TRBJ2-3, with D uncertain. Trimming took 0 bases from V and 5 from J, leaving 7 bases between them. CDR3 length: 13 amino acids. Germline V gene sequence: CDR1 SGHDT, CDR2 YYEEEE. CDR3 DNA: TGTGCCAGCAGCTTGGGGGGATTAGATACGCAGTATTTT. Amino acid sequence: CASSLGGLDTQYF. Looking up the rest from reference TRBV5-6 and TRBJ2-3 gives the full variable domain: DAGVTQSPTHLIKTRGQQVTLRCSPKSGHDTVSWYQQALGQGPQFIFQYYEEEERQRGNFPDRFSGHQFPNYSSELNVNALLLGDSALYLCASSLGGLDTQYFGPGTRLTVL.

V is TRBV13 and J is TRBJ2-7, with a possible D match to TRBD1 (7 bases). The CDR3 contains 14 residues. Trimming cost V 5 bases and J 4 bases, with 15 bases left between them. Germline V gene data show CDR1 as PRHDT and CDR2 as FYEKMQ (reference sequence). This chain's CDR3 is CASSPTAGGYEQYF. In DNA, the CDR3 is TGTGCCAGCAGCCCCACCGCAGGGGGGTACGAGCAGTACTTC. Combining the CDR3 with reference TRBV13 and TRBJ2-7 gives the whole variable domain AAGVIQSPRHLIKEKRETATLKCYPIPRHDTVYWYQQGPGQDPQFLISFYEKMQSDKGSIPDRFSAQQFSDYHSELNMSSLELGDSALYFCASSPTAGGYEQYFGPGTRLTVT.

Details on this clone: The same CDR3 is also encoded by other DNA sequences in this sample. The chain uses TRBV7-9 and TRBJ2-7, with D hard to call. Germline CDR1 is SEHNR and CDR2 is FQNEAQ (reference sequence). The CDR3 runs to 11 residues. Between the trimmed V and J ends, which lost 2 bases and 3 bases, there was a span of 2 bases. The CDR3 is CASSLRYEQYF. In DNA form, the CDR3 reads TGTGCCAGCAGCTTACGCTACGAGCAGTACTTC.